The rows below give T cell receptor beta chains drawn from one sample of a study of relationships among human T cell subsets. TCRdb re-called the multiplex PCR reads through MiXCR, storing one row per CDR3 protein. The sample comprises 2,500 to 3,000 distinct CDR3 sequences, around four fifths of which are singletons, and 17% rests with the top ten. The sample was total T cells sorted from blood. These TCRs come from a man aged 35 to 55 in good health. CDR3s include the opening cysteine and the closing phenylalanine or tryptophan. Each record gives: J gene, clone size, V gene, D gene, CDR3 DNA, CDR3 protein. A D gene is named only where the DNA matches it firmly. Expanded clones get a size class; other rows say once, few or many, or leave the size out.

TRBJ1-6	NA	TRBV28	NA	TGTGCCAGCAGTTTGTCCGGGACGCTTAATTCACCCCTCCACTTT	CASSLSGTLNSPLHF
TRBJ1-5	NA	TRBV4-1	NA	TGCGCCAGCAGCCAGCCCCAGGGGAAGGATCAGCCCCAGCATTTT	CASSQPQGKDQPQHF
TRBJ2-1	NA	TRBV7-2	TRBD2	TGTGCCTGCAGCTTAGGTCGGGGGGGGCAGTTCTTC	CACSLGRGGQFF
TRBJ1-4	NA	TRBV28	NA	TGTGCCAGCAGTTTCGATGAAAAACTGTTTTTT	CASSFDEKLFF
TRBJ2-1	once	TRBV6-6	TRBD1	TGTGCCAGCAGACCCTACCCGGGACAGGGGAAACATGAGCAGTTCTTC	CASRPYPGQGKHEQFF
TRBJ1-1	once	TRBV28	NA	TGTGCCAGCAGTTTAACATGGAACACTGAAGCTTTCTTT	CASSLTWNTEAFF
TRBJ1-1	NA	TRBV11-1	TRBD1	TGTGCCAGCTTACCGGGACAGGAGGGGAACACTGAAGCTTTCTTT	CASLPGQEGNTEAFF
TRBJ1-1	NA	TRBV12-3/TRBV12-4	NA	TGTGCCAGCAGTTCAAGGGGCACTGAAGCTTTCTTT	CASSSRGTEAFF
TRBJ1-1	NA	TRBV11-2	NA	TGTGCCAGCAGCTTAGGACAGGACACTGAAGCTTTCTTT	CASSLGQDTEAFF
TRBJ2-1	NA	TRBV11-3	TRBD2	TGTGCCAGCAGCTTGGGAGCGGGGCAAAGCTCCTACAATGAGCAGTTCTTC	CASSLGAGQSSYNEQFF
TRBJ1-2	NA	TRBV29-1	NA	TGCAGCGTTGACGGCAGTAACTATGGCTACACCTTC	CSVDGSNYGYTF
TRBJ1-5	NA	TRBV10-3	NA	TGTGCCATCAGTGTTGGGGAGGATCAGCCCCAGCATTTT	CAISVGEDQPQHF
TRBJ1-2	NA	TRBV6-5	NA	TGTGCCAGCAGTTACGCCCAGCGAGGCGGCTACACCTTC	CASSYAQRGGYTF
TRBJ1-1	NA	TRBV20-1	TRBD1	TGCAGTGCTAGAGATCCGCGGACAGGGAGGAACACTGAAGCTTTCTTT	CSARDPRTGRNTEAFF